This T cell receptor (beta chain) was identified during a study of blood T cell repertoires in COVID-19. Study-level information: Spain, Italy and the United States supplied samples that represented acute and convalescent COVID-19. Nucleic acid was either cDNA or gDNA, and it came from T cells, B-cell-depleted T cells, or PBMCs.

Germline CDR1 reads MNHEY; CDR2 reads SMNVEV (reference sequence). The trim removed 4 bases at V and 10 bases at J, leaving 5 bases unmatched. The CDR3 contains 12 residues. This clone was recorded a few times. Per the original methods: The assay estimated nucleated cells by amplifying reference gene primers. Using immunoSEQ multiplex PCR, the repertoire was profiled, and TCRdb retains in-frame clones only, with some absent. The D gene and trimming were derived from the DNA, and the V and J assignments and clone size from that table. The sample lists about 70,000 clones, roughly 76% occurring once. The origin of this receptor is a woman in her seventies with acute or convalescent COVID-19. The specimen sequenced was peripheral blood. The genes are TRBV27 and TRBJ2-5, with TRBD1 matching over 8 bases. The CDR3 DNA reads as TGTGCCAGCAGTTCCGGGACAGGTGGCCAGTACTTC. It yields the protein CASSSGTGGQYF.